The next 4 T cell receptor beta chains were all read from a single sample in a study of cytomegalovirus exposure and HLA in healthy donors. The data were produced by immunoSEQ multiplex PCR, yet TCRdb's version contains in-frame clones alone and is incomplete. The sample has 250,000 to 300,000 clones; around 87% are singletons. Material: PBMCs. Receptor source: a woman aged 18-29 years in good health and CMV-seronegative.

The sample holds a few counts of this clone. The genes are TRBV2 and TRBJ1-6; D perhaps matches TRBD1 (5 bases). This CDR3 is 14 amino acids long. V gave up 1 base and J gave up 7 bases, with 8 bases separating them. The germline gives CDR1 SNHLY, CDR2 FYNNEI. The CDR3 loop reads CASSEEQGNSPLHF. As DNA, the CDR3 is TGTGCCAGCAGTGAAGAGCAGGGCAATTCACCCCTCCACTTT.

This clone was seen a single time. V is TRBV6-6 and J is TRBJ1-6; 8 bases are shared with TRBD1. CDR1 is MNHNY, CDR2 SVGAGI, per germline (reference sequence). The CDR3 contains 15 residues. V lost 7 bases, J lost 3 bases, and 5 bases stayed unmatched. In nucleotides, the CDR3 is TGTGCCAGCAACCACGGACAGGGCTATAATTCACCCCTCCACTTT. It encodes CASNHGQGYNSPLHF.

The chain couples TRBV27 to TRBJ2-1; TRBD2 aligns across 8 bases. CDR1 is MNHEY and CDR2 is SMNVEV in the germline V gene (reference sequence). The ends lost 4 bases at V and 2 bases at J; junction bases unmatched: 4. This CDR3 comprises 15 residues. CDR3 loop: CASSSAGVPYNEQFF. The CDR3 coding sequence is TGTGCCAGCAGTTCAGCGGGGGTACCCTACAATGAGCAGTTCTTC.

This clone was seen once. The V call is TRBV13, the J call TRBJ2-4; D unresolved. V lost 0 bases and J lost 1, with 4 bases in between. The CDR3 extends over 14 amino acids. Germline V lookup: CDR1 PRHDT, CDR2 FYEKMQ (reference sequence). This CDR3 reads CASSLGGAKNIQYF. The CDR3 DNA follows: TGTGCCAGCAGCTTAGGCGGGGCCAAAAACATTCAGTACTTC.